This is a list of T cell receptor beta chains from one sample in a study of blood T cell repertoires in COVID-19. Clones were read by immunoSEQ multiplex PCR, and TCRdb kept only the in-frame ones, dropping some. The sample records approximately 340,000 clones, about 83% being singletons. The sample comprised peripheral blood. The receptors come from a man aged 30 to 45 with active or convalescent COVID-19. The CDR3 runs from the conserved cysteine through the conserved F or W. D genes are given only for firm matches. Clone sizes are given selectively: once, few, many, or a class where the clone is expanded.

clone size,V gene,D gene,CDR3 length,J gene,CDR3 DNA,CDR3 protein
few,TRBV6-5,.,13,TRBJ2-7,TGTGCCAGCAGTTACAACAGGGAGGGGGAGCAGTACTTC,CASSYNREGEQYF
.,TRBV18,TRBD1,14,TRBJ2-1,TGTGCCACTGTCGCGGGGACAGGGGGATATGAGCAGTTCTTC,CATVAGTGGYEQFF
.,TRBV11-2,.,17,TRBJ2-7,TGTGCCAGCAGCTTAGTTCTGCCAGGGTCCCCCCTGGGCAAGCAGTACTTC,CASSLVLPGSPLGKQYF
.,TRBV19,.,14,TRBJ1-1,TGTGCCAGTAGGGAAATTGACAGAGACACTGAAGCTTTCTTT,CASREIDRDTEAFF
.,TRBV7-2,TRBD1,17,TRBJ1-3,TGTGCCAGCAGCTTAGCCTACAGGGGAATCCCTGGAAACACCATATATTTT,CASSLAYRGIPGNTIYF
.,TRBV29-1,.,13,TRBJ2-7,TGCAGCGTTGCCGGAGGGGAAACCTACGAGCAGTACTTC,CSVAGGETYEQYF
few,TRBV18,TRBD2,12,TRBJ2-1,TGTGCCAGCTCTCCGCGGGGGGCTGAGCAGTTCTTC,CASSPRGAEQFF
.,TRBV7-8,TRBD1,16,TRBJ2-1,TGTGCCAGCAGCTCCCCAGGGGGTGGGCATGGCGATGAGCAGTTCTTC,CASSSPGGGHGDEQFF
.,TRBV7-3,TRBD2,17,TRBJ2-7,TGTGCCAGCAGCTTAAACCGGGTGGGACTAGCGGGAGACGAGCAGTACTTC,CASSLNRVGLAGDEQYF
.,TRBV2,.,12,TRBJ1-1,TGTGCCAGCAGTTGGGGGGGGACTGAAGCTTTCTTT,CASSWGGTEAFF
.,TRBV28,.,14,TRBJ1-1,TGTGCCACCTTTAGGGGGGGGATAAACACTGAAGCTTTCTTT,CATFRGGINTEAFF
.,TRBV7-2,TRBD2,13,TRBJ2-7,TGTGCCAGCAGCTCGACTAGCGGGTTCGAGCAGTACTTC,CASSSTSGFEQYF
.,TRBV7-3,.,16,TRBJ2-7,TGTGCCAGCAGCTTAAGCTCCCTGGGCCAACCCTACGAGCAGTACTTC,CASSLSSLGQPYEQYF